What follows describes a single T cell receptor (beta chain). The antigen is not known. The record originates from a study of chemoradiotherapy in HPV16-positive cancers. Study conclusions and caveats: Non-HPV-specific T cells did not expand in tumors during treatment, whereas candidate HPV-specific clones and E7-related motifs did.

The CDR3 extends over 14 amino acids. The V end lost 0 bases, the J end lost 4 bases, and 10 bases lay between the germline ends. The germline V gene encodes CDR1 SGHRS and CDR2 YFSETQ. Repertoires were generated with immunoSEQ multiplex PCR, while TCRdb's copy carries only in-frame clones and drops some. The data contain 3,500 to 4,500 clones, roughly 90% of them singletons. The rearrangement links TRBV5-1 to TRBJ1-2, with D unresolved. The sample was gathered from a patient who underwent chemoradiotherapy. This TCR was sampled from a human donor with HPV-associated anogenital cancer. The CDR3 sequence: CASSLGEPGYGYTF. In nucleotides, the CDR3 is TGCGCCAGCAGCTTGGGGGAGCCGGGCTATGGCTACACCTTC.